This TCR beta chain is drawn from a study of cytomegalovirus exposure and HLA in healthy donors. The study, taken as a whole, reports: There were about 160 TCR beta chains listed as cytomegalovirus-associated. Several of the most significant clusters appeared, in a later analysis, to be linked to common viral pathogens.

This PCR relied on a set of 60 Vbeta primers and 13 Jbeta primers. The method was immunoSEQ multiplex PCR; TCRdb's version includes in-frame clones alone and lacks a portion of them. The sample lists about 210,000 clones; more than 65% were seen once. Looked up from germline, CDR1 is SNHLY and CDR2 is FYNNEI. V was pared by 8 bases and J by 6 bases, with 8 bases of the junction left unmatched. This CDR3 comprises 15 residues. With regard to this clone: Its antigen is still unknown.

The TCR sequence derives from a middle-aged man in good health and CMV-seropositive. The sample taken for sequencing was PBMCs. This rearrangement joins TRBV2 to TRBJ2-1; 12 nucleotides line up with TRBD2. The DNA of the CDR3 is TGTGCCAGCTTAAACCTAGCGGGGGGGCTCAATGAGCAGTTCTTC. Protein sequence: CASLNLAGGLNEQFF.